These T cell receptor beta chains were read from a single sample in a study of human T cells and chemical hapten exposure. TCRdb used MiXCR to reprocess the RACE reads, holding one entry per CDR3 protein. The sample has about 350,000 distinct CDR3 sequences, 4.5% to 5.5% seen once. The specimen comprised whole blood, sampled in connection with sensitization to the hapten diphenylcyclopropenone (DPC). The receptors were sampled from a woman between 18 and 30 years old with alopecia areata. Some clones in this sample may be carry-over from other donors' samples. The CDR3 runs from the conserved cysteine through the conserved F or W. The D gene is left open where the match is weak. Not every row has a clone size; where given, it reads once, few, many or a size class.

V gene: TRBV20-1; J gene: TRBJ1-5; D gene: NA; CDR3 length: 15; clone size: NA; CDR3 DNA: TGCAGTGCTAGTATGGGGACCTCGAACAATCAGCCCCAGCATTTT; CDR3 protein: CSASMGTSNNQPQHF
V gene: TRBV24-1; J gene: TRBJ2-1; D gene: TRBD2; CDR3 length: 16; clone size: few; CDR3 DNA: TGTGCCACCGGGACTAGCGGGGGTTCGTCTACGGATGAGCAGTTCTTC; CDR3 protein: CATGTSGGSSTDEQFF
V gene: TRBV6-5; J gene: TRBJ1-2; D gene: NA; CDR3 length: 15; clone size: NA; CDR3 DNA: TGTGCCAGCAGTTACTCGGCAGGGGAGGTCTATGGCTACACCTTC; CDR3 protein: CASSYSAGEVYGYTF
V gene: TRBV7-9; J gene: TRBJ1-2; D gene: NA; CDR3 length: 15; clone size: many; CDR3 DNA: TGTGCCAGCAGCTCAGGACGGGGTTATAGCTATGGCTACACCTTC; CDR3 protein: CASSSGRGYSYGYTF
V gene: TRBV20-1; J gene: TRBJ1-6; D gene: TRBD1; CDR3 length: 16; clone size: NA; CDR3 DNA: TGCAGTGCTAGAGATCCCCGACAGGGCCGTCACTCACCCCTCCACTTT; CDR3 protein: CSARDPRQGRHSPLHF
V gene: TRBV12-5; J gene: TRBJ1-5; D gene: NA; CDR3 length: 15; clone size: many; CDR3 DNA: TGTGCTAGTGGTTTGGTGAGGGGGAATAATCAGCCCCAGCATTTT; CDR3 protein: CASGLVRGNNQPQHF
V gene: TRBV5-5; J gene: TRBJ1-5; D gene: NA; CDR3 length: 15; clone size: many; CDR3 DNA: TGTGCCAGCAGCTTGGCCCTTTATAGCAATCAGCCCCAGCATTTT; CDR3 protein: CASSLALYSNQPQHF
V gene: TRBV4-2; J gene: TRBJ2-7; D gene: NA; CDR3 length: 18; clone size: many; CDR3 DNA: TGTGCCAGCAGCCAAGGGGTTTCCGGTTTGGGCGGTACCTACGAGCAGTACTTC; CDR3 protein: CASSQGVSGLGGTYEQYF
V gene: TRBV10-3; J gene: TRBJ1-5; D gene: NA; CDR3 length: 18; clone size: few; CDR3 DNA: TGTGCCATCAGTGTTCATAACGGGGAGCAGGGAAGCAATCAGCCCCAGCATTTT; CDR3 protein: CAISVHNGEQGSNQPQHF
V gene: TRBV7-2; J gene: TRBJ2-2; D gene: TRBD2; CDR3 length: 15; clone size: NA; CDR3 DNA: TGTGCGAACAGCTTGGGGCTAGCGGGTACCGGGGAGCTGTTTTTT; CDR3 protein: CANSLGLAGTGELFF
V gene: TRBV6-1; J gene: TRBJ2-7; D gene: TRBD1; CDR3 length: 14; clone size: many; CDR3 DNA: TGTGCCAGCAGTCAGCCTTTGACAGGGGACCTTCTGTACTTC; CDR3 protein: CASSQPLTGDLLYF
V gene: TRBV5-1; J gene: TRBJ1-1; D gene: TRBD1; CDR3 length: 15; clone size: many; CDR3 DNA: TGCGCCAGCAGCTTGGCAGGGACAGTTGGGACTGAAGCTTTCTTT; CDR3 protein: CASSLAGTVGTEAFF
V gene: TRBV4-3; J gene: TRBJ2-3; D gene: NA; CDR3 length: 15; clone size: many; CDR3 DNA: TGCGCCAGCAGCCAAGAACTAGGTGGGGCAGATACGCAGTATTTT; CDR3 protein: CASSQELGGADTQYF
V gene: TRBV27; J gene: TRBJ2-1; D gene: NA; CDR3 length: 15; clone size: NA; CDR3 DNA: TGTGCCAGCAGTTTCCAAGACAGGCCCTACAATGAGCAGTTCTTC; CDR3 protein: CASSFQDRPYNEQFF
V gene: TRBV18; J gene: TRBJ2-5; D gene: NA; CDR3 length: 13; clone size: NA; CDR3 DNA: TGTGCCAGCTCACCACCGGAACAAGAGACCCAGTACTTC; CDR3 protein: CASSPPEQETQYF
V gene: TRBV7-2; J gene: TRBJ1-6; D gene: NA; CDR3 length: 15; clone size: many; CDR3 DNA: TGTGCCAGCAGCCCCGCGCAGATCTATAATTCACCCCTCCACTTT; CDR3 protein: CASSPAQIYNSPLHF
V gene: TRBV20-1; J gene: TRBJ2-7; D gene: NA; CDR3 length: 16; clone size: few; CDR3 DNA: TGCAGTGCTAGAGATGGGACCCCGGGACACCTGTACGAGCAGTACTTC; CDR3 protein: CSARDGTPGHLYEQYF
V gene: TRBV7-9; J gene: TRBJ2-3; D gene: TRBD2; CDR3 length: 14; clone size: NA; CDR3 DNA: TGTGCCAGCAGGCCGGGACTAAACACAGATACGCAGTATTTT; CDR3 protein: CASRPGLNTDTQYF
V gene: TRBV6-5; J gene: TRBJ2-2; D gene: NA; CDR3 length: 13; clone size: few; CDR3 DNA: TGTGCCAGCAGTTACTGGGAATCCGGGGAGCTGTTTTTT; CDR3 protein: CASSYWESGELFF
V gene: TRBV20-1; J gene: TRBJ1-5; D gene: NA; CDR3 length: 12; clone size: NA; CDR3 DNA: TGCAGTGCTCCCCGAAATGGGTGGCCCCAGCATTTT; CDR3 protein: CSAPRNGWPQHF
V gene: TRBV10-3; J gene: TRBJ2-3; D gene: TRBD2; CDR3 length: 16; clone size: many; CDR3 DNA: TGTGCCATCGGCGGGCTAGCGGGGGACCCGGAGGATACGCAGTATTTT; CDR3 protein: CAIGGLAGDPEDTQYF
V gene: TRBV7-6; J gene: TRBJ2-1; D gene: NA; CDR3 length: 13; clone size: NA; CDR3 DNA: TGTGCCAGCAGCTTAACCACCCTCAATGAGCAGTTCTTC; CDR3 protein: CASSLTTLNEQFF
V gene: TRBV9; J gene: TRBJ2-2; D gene: NA; CDR3 length: 16; clone size: many; CDR3 DNA: TGTGCCAGCAGCGTACGCGACGGTCTGAACACCGGGGAGCTGTTTTTT; CDR3 protein: CASSVRDGLNTGELFF
V gene: TRBV20-1; J gene: TRBJ2-7; D gene: NA; CDR3 length: 15; clone size: NA; CDR3 DNA: TGCAGTGCCCCCGTCGGGCGGGGAAAGGGCCACGAGCAGTACTTC; CDR3 protein: CSAPVGRGKGHEQYF
V gene: TRBV5-6; J gene: TRBJ2-3; D gene: TRBD1; CDR3 length: 17; clone size: few; CDR3 DNA: TGTGCCAGCAGCTCGCTCCAGGGGGCCCTGGGGCCAGATACGCAGTATTTT; CDR3 protein: CASSSLQGALGPDTQYF
V gene: TRBV4-2; J gene: TRBJ1-1; D gene: TRBD1; CDR3 length: 15; clone size: many; CDR3 DNA: TGTGCCAGCAGCCAAGACGGACAGGATGGGACTGAAGCTTTCTTT; CDR3 protein: CASSQDGQDGTEAFF
V gene: TRBV7-2; J gene: TRBJ2-1; D gene: NA; CDR3 length: 16; clone size: NA; CDR3 DNA: TGTGCCAGCGCTCGCCCCCGGCAGGGCCTCTACAATGAGCAGTTCTTC; CDR3 protein: CASARPRQGLYNEQFF
V gene: TRBV7-6; J gene: TRBJ1-4; D gene: NA; CDR3 length: 14; clone size: NA; CDR3 DNA: TGTGCCAGCAGCCCGGGCCCGGGGAATGAAAAACTGTTTTTT; CDR3 protein: CASSPGPGNEKLFF
V gene: TRBV28; J gene: TRBJ1-4; D gene: NA; CDR3 length: 14; clone size: NA; CDR3 DNA: TGTGCCAGCACCCATAGCCGGAGGGGTGAAAAACTGTTTTTT; CDR3 protein: CASTHSRRGEKLFF
V gene: TRBV10-3; J gene: TRBJ2-2; D gene: NA; CDR3 length: 16; clone size: many; CDR3 DNA: TGTGCCATCTCTGGACCCAACCGAACGAACACCGGGGAGCTGTTTTTT; CDR3 protein: CAISGPNRTNTGELFF
V gene: TRBV5-1; J gene: TRBJ1-4; D gene: NA; CDR3 length: 14; clone size: NA; CDR3 DNA: TGCGCCAGCAGCTTGGCCTCGACAGACGAAAAACTGTTTTTT; CDR3 protein: CASSLASTDEKLFF
V gene: TRBV3-1; J gene: TRBJ2-3; D gene: NA; CDR3 length: 13; clone size: NA; CDR3 DNA: TGTGCCAGCAGCCCCGACTGCACAGATACGCAGTATTTT; CDR3 protein: CASSPDCTDTQYF
V gene: TRBV20-1; J gene: TRBJ2-3; D gene: TRBD2; CDR3 length: 15; clone size: many; CDR3 DNA: TGCAGTGCTATCCCTAGCGGGGGCCCTCGCATGACGCAGTATTTT; CDR3 protein: CSAIPSGGPRMTQYF
V gene: TRBV12-3/TRBV12-4; J gene: TRBJ2-1; D gene: NA; CDR3 length: 19; clone size: many; CDR3 DNA: TGTGCCAGCAGTCAACATGGCCCCGGGACTCCTAGCTCCTACAATGAGCAGTTCTTC; CDR3 protein: CASSQHGPGTPSSYNEQFF
V gene: TRBV29-1; J gene: TRBJ1-2; D gene: NA; CDR3 length: 13; clone size: NA; CDR3 DNA: TGCAGCGCTGACGTAGGGCAGGACTATGGCTACACCTTC; CDR3 protein: CSADVGQDYGYTF
V gene: TRBV9; J gene: TRBJ2-5; D gene: TRBD2; CDR3 length: 17; clone size: NA; CDR3 DNA: TGTGCCAGCAGCGTAGGTTCGGCGGGGGTTGGCCAAGAGACCCAGTACTTC; CDR3 protein: CASSVGSAGVGQETQYF
V gene: TRBV28; J gene: TRBJ2-7; D gene: NA; CDR3 length: 14; clone size: few; CDR3 DNA: TGTGCCAGCAGTTTACAGGGCCCGTCCTACGAGCAGTACTTC; CDR3 protein: CASSLQGPSYEQYF
V gene: TRBV6-6; J gene: TRBJ2-7; D gene: NA; CDR3 length: 14; clone size: many; CDR3 DNA: TGTGCCAGCAGTTACTGGCCCAGCTCCTACGAGCAGTACTTC; CDR3 protein: CASSYWPSSYEQYF
V gene: TRBV5-1; J gene: TRBJ1-1; D gene: NA; CDR3 length: 16; clone size: many; CDR3 DNA: TGCGCCAGCAGCTTTGCGCCAGACAGCAGGGGCACTGAAGCTTTCTTT; CDR3 protein: CASSFAPDSRGTEAFF
V gene: TRBV28; J gene: TRBJ1-1; D gene: TRBD1; CDR3 length: 14; clone size: NA; CDR3 DNA: TGTGCCAGCACTGGACAGGGGCGGAACACTGAAGCTTTCTTT; CDR3 protein: CASTGQGRNTEAFF
V gene: TRBV4-1; J gene: TRBJ2-1; D gene: NA; CDR3 length: 15; clone size: NA; CDR3 DNA: TGCGCCAGCAGCCAAGAGGGTCCGAGTTTGGATGAGCAGTTCTTC; CDR3 protein: CASSQEGPSLDEQFF
V gene: TRBV20-1; J gene: TRBJ2-7; D gene: TRBD1; CDR3 length: 16; clone size: NA; CDR3 DNA: TGCAGTGCTGGGGGGAGCCTCGGGGACAGGGGAGGCGAGCAGTACTTC; CDR3 protein: CSAGGSLGDRGGEQYF
V gene: TRBV28; J gene: TRBJ1-1; D gene: NA; CDR3 length: 13; clone size: few; CDR3 DNA: TGTGCCAGCAGGGAGGAGCAGAACACTGAAGCTTTCTTT; CDR3 protein: CASREEQNTEAFF
V gene: TRBV6-2/TRBV6-3; J gene: TRBJ2-1; D gene: TRBD2; CDR3 length: 13; clone size: NA; CDR3 DNA: TGTGCCAGCAGTTACGGCAGCGGGGGGGGATCCATCTTC; CDR3 protein: CASSYGSGGGSIF
V gene: TRBV6-2/TRBV6-3; J gene: TRBJ2-6; D gene: NA; CDR3 length: 15; clone size: many; CDR3 DNA: TGTGCCAGCAGTCGTACAGGGTCTGGGGCCAACGTCCTGACTTTC; CDR3 protein: CASSRTGSGANVLTF
V gene: TRBV6-1; J gene: TRBJ2-7; D gene: TRBD2; CDR3 length: 12; clone size: few; CDR3 DNA: TGTGCCAGCATGGGGAGGGCGTACGAGCAGTACTTC; CDR3 protein: CASMGRAYEQYF
V gene: TRBV7-2; J gene: TRBJ1-2; D gene: NA; CDR3 length: 16; clone size: few; CDR3 DNA: TGTGCCAGCAGCTTTTCAGGGGCGGGAGCTAACTATGGCTACACCTTC; CDR3 protein: CASSFSGAGANYGYTF
V gene: TRBV2; J gene: TRBJ1-4; D gene: NA; CDR3 length: 12; clone size: NA; CDR3 DNA: TGTGCCAGCAGCGTGTCTAGTGAAAAACTGTTTTTT; CDR3 protein: CASSVSSEKLFF
V gene: TRBV7-2; J gene: TRBJ1-3; D gene: NA; CDR3 length: 13; clone size: NA; CDR3 DNA: TGTGCCACCAGCCAGGGAGGGCGAAACACCATATATTTT; CDR3 protein: CATSQGGRNTIYF
V gene: TRBV20-1; J gene: TRBJ1-6; D gene: NA; CDR3 length: 13; clone size: many; CDR3 DNA: TGCAGTGCTAATGCCGATCCAACTTCACCCCTCCACTTT; CDR3 protein: CSANADPTSPLHF
V gene: TRBV7-9; J gene: TRBJ1-1; D gene: NA; CDR3 length: 13; clone size: few; CDR3 DNA: TGTGCCAGCAGCACGGGGGGTATCTCTGAAGCTTTCTTT; CDR3 protein: CASSTGGISEAFF
V gene: TRBV28; J gene: TRBJ2-5; D gene: TRBD1; CDR3 length: 13; clone size: NA; CDR3 DNA: TGTGCCAGTAGGGACAGCGCGCAAGAGACCCAGTACTTC; CDR3 protein: CASRDSAQETQYF
V gene: TRBV4-3; J gene: TRBJ2-1; D gene: TRBD1; CDR3 length: 17; clone size: few; CDR3 DNA: TGCGCCAGCAGCCAAGACGTAGGGACAGGGGTTTACAATGAGCAGTTCTTC; CDR3 protein: CASSQDVGTGVYNEQFF
V gene: TRBV4-1; J gene: TRBJ1-3; D gene: NA; CDR3 length: 16; clone size: many; CDR3 DNA: TGCGCCAGCAGCCGTGTAGGAGCAGGCTCTGGAAACACCATATATTTT; CDR3 protein: CASSRVGAGSGNTIYF
V gene: TRBV6-2/TRBV6-3; J gene: TRBJ2-1; D gene: NA; CDR3 length: 16; clone size: few; CDR3 DNA: TGTGCCAGCAGTTACCGTGGGGGCAGCTCCTACAATGAGCAGTTCTTC; CDR3 protein: CASSYRGGSSYNEQFF